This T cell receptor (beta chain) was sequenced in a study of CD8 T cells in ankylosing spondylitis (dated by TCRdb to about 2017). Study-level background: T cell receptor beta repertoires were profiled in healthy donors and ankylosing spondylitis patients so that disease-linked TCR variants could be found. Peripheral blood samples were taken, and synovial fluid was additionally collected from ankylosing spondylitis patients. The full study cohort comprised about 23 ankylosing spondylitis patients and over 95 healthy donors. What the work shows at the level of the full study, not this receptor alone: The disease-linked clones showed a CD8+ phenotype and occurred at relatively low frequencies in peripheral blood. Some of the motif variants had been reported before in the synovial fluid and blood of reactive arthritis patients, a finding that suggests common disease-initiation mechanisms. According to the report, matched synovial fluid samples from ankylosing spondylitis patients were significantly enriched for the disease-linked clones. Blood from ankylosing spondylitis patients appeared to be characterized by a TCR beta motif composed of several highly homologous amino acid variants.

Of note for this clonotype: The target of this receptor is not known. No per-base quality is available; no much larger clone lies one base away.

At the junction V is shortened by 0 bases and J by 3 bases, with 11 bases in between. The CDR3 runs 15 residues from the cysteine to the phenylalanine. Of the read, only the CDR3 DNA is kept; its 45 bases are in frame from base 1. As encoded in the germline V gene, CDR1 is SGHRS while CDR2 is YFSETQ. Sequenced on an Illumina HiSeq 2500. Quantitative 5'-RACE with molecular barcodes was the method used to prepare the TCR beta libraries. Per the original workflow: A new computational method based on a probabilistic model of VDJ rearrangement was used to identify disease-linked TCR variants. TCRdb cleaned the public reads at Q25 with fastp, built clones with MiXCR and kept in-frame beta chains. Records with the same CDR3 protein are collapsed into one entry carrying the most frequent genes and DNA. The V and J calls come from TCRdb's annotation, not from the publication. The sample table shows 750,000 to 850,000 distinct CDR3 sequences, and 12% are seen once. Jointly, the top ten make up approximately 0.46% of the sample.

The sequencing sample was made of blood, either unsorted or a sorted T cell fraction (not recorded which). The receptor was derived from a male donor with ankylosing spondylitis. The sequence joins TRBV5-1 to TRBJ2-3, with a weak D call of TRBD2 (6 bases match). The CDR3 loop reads CASSLEETRTDTQYF. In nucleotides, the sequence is TGCGCCAGCAGCTTGGAAGAGACTAGGACAGATACGCAGTATTTT.